Listed here are 22 T cell receptor beta chains from one sample, sequenced in a study of blood T cell repertoires in COVID-19. The assay was immunoSEQ multiplex PCR, and TCRdb's table has in-frame clones only and misses some. The sample lists about 430,000 clones, 70% to 90% occurring once. Input material: peripheral blood. The receptors here all came from a man aged 18 to 29 with COVID-19, enrolled during active disease.

The gene calls are TRBV5-1 and TRBJ1-2; TRBD1 aligns across 11 bases. This CDR3 has 19 residues. Germline CDR1 is SGHRS and CDR2 is YFSETQ. V trimming: 5 bases; J trimming: 3 bases; junction bases outside the gene matches: 18. The CDR3 protein is CASSRATGTGGVDYYGYTF. DNA for the CDR3: TGCGCCAGCAGTCGGGCTACCGGGACAGGGGGTGTCGATTACTATGGCTACACCTTC.

V and J are TRBV6-1 and TRBJ1-5, with 8 bases that match TRBD1. Trimming removed 0 bases from V and 5 bases from J; junction bases left unmatched: 3. Per the germline V gene, CDR1 is MNHNS and CDR2 is SASEGT. CDR3 length: 15 amino acids. The DNA of the CDR3 is TGTGCCAGCAGTGAAGCGACGACAGGGGATCAGCCCCAGCATTTT. This codes for CASSEATTGDQPQHF.

The chain carries TRBV12-5 and TRBJ2-3, with D maybe TRBD2 (5 bases). V lost 6 bases and J lost 1, with 11 bases in between. This CDR3 has 14 residues. Germline V gene data show CDR1 as LGHNT and CDR2 as FRNRAP. CDR3 in amino acids: CASGSGLRTDTQYF. CDR3 coding DNA: TGTGCTAGTGGCTCCGGACTTCGCACAGATACGCAGTATTTT.

This clone occurred once. V is TRBV10-2 and J is TRBJ2-5; TRBD1 might be the D (5 bases). This CDR3 is 12 amino acids long. With 8 bases removed from V and 5 bases from J, the gap between germline ends came to 12 bases. Germline V lookup: CDR1 WSHSY, CDR2 SAAADI. The CDR3 coding sequence is TGCGCCAGCGAAGGGGATGGGGAGACCCAGTACTTC. It codes for CASEGDGETQYF.

The V and J genes are TRBV28 and TRBJ2-5; D perhaps matches TRBD2 (6 bases). V gave up 1 base and J gave up 4 bases, with 13 bases separating them. This CDR3 has 15 residues. Germline V gene sequence: CDR1 MDHEN, CDR2 SYDVKM. The DNA of the CDR3 is TGTGCCAGCAGTTTATCGGGAGCAGGGCGAGAGACCCAGTACTTC. It specifies CASSLSGAGRETQYF.

The chain links TRBV2 to TRBJ2-3, with TRBD2 matching 10 bases. V was pared by 6 bases and J by 5 bases, with 5 bases of the junction left unmatched. Per the germline V gene, CDR1 is SNHLY and CDR2 is FYNNEI. There are 14 residues in the CDR3. The CDR3 sequence is CASSSGGDKDTQYF. CDR3 DNA: TGTGCCAGCAGCAGCGGGGGGGATAAAGATACGCAGTATTTT.

CDR3 region: CASSLEGVAFF. The CDR3 nucleotides are TGTGCCAGCAGCTTGGAAGGAGTAGCTTTCTTT. The chain joins TRBV5-6 to TRBJ1-1; D unresolved. Trimming removed 0 bases at V and 10 bases at J, with 7 bases between. Germline assignment: CDR1 SGHDT and CDR2 YYEEEE. The CDR3 consists of 11 residues.

This clone has only a few counts. The chain links TRBV7-9 to TRBJ1-6; the D gene is possibly TRBD1 (6 bases). Germline CDR1 SEHNR, CDR2 FQNEAQ (reference sequence). V lost 0 bases and J lost 6, with 9 bases in between. CDR3 size: 15 residues. In nucleotides, the CDR3 is TGTGCCAGCAGCTTAGCTCCAGGGGCTAATTCACCCCTCCACTTT. This codes for CASSLAPGANSPLHF.

The CDR3, as DNA: TGTGCCAGCAGGAGGAATAGCGGGGGGGACTCCTACGAGCAGTACTTC. It translates to CASRRNSGGDSYEQYF. The chain recombines TRBV6-4 with TRBJ2-7, with 11 nucleotides matching TRBD2. The CDR3 sequence is 16 residues long. Germline trimming cut 6 bases from V and 0 bases from J; bases unmatched to any gene: 7. Germline CDR1 MRHNA, CDR2 SNTAGT.

V and J are TRBV9 and TRBJ1-3; TRBD1 agrees at 8 bases. This CDR3 is built from 15 residues. Germline CDR1 and CDR2: SGDLS and YYNGEE. J lost 3 bases, V lost 4 bases, and 6 bases had no gene match. CDR3 DNA: TGTGCCAGCAGCAAGACAGGGGCTGGTGGAAACACCATATATTTT. Translation gives CASSKTGAGGNTIYF.

The rearrangement links TRBV6-5 to TRBJ2-7, with 9 bases identical to TRBD2. V gave up 4 bases and J gave up 0 bases; unmatched junction bases: 4. The CDR3 consists of 15 residues. Germline assignment: CDR1 MNHEY and CDR2 SVGAGI. Here the CDR3 reads CASSSLSGSSYEQYF. The DNA for the CDR3 is TGTGCCAGCAGTTCCCTTAGCGGGAGCTCCTACGAGCAGTACTTC.

This clone was counted once. The V call is TRBV6-1, the J call TRBJ2-6; D is unclear. Germline V gives CDR1 MNHNS, CDR2 SASEGT. Trimming took 2 bases from V and 4 from J, leaving 12 bases between them. This CDR3 is built from 16 residues. The CDR3 loop reads CASSEQVNPGANVLTF. The CDR3 DNA reads as TGTGCCAGCAGTGAACAGGTTAACCCGGGGGCCAACGTCCTGACTTTC.

This sequence joins TRBV5-1 and TRBJ2-2, with 7 nucleotides matching TRBD1. The germline V gene encodes CDR1 SGHRS and CDR2 YFSETQ. V shed 7 bases, J shed 2 bases, and the junction held 5 bases outside the gene matches. CDR3 size: 14 residues. The CDR3 sequence: CASGTDVNTGELFF. CDR3 nucleotides: TGCGCCAGCGGGACAGATGTTAACACCGGGGAGCTGTTTTTT.

This chain joins TRBV5-1 and TRBJ2-7; D possibly corresponds to TRBD1 (5 bases). Germline assignment: CDR1 SGHRS and CDR2 YFSETQ. This CDR3 has 12 amino acids. V was clipped by 4 bases and J by 5 bases, with 10 bases between them. CDR3 nucleotide sequence: TGCGCCAGCAGCGGCGAAGGGGACGAGCAGTACTTC. Translating gives CASSGEGDEQYF.

The chain links TRBV7-2 to TRBJ2-7; 7 bases align to TRBD1. Germline V CDR1 and CDR2: SGHTA, FQGNSA. This CDR3 contains 11 residues. Trimming took 8 bases from V and 7 from J; bases not matched to a gene: 5. In DNA, the CDR3 is TGTGCCAGCGCGGCAGGGGGTGAGCAGTACTTC. Translation: CASAAGGEQYF.

The chain carries TRBV4-1 and TRBJ2-1, with 8 bases that match TRBD2. Germline trimming cut 1 base from V and 6 bases from J; bases unmatched to any gene: 11. Germline CDR1 and CDR2: MGHRA and YSYEKL. CDR3 size: 17 residues. The CDR3 DNA follows: TGCGCCAGCAGCCAAGGGGCTGCTGCGGGAGGATCCAATGAGCAGTTCTTC. Protein product: CASSQGAAAGGSNEQFF.

This chain connects TRBV9 to TRBJ2-3; the match to TRBD2 covers 12 bases. The CDR3 extends over 16 amino acids. CDR1 SGDLS and CDR2 YYNGEE come from the germline V gene. Trimming cost V 3 bases and J 4 bases; bases outside gene matches: 6. The CDR3 DNA reads as TGTGCCAGCAGCGCCAGGACTAGCGGGATCGCAGATACGCAGTATTTT. This translates into CASSARTSGIADTQYF.

The V call is TRBV5-4, the J call TRBJ1-3; TRBD1 might be the D (6 bases). V was cut by 1 base and J by 4 bases, with 9 bases left in between. CDR3 size: 14 residues. Germline V gene sequence: CDR1 SGHNT, CDR2 YYREEE (reference sequence). The CDR3 coding sequence is TGTGCCAGCAGCTTGCAGGGGACCGGAAACACCATATATTTT. Translation gives CASSLQGTGNTIYF.

This CDR3 reads CASSRQGSTGELFF. The CDR3 DNA sequence: TGCGCCAGCAGCAGACAGGGTAGTACCGGGGAGCTGTTTTTT. This chain links TRBV5-1 with TRBJ2-2; 7 positions match TRBD1. Trimming cost V 4 bases and J 5 bases; bases outside gene matches: 5. CDR1 and CDR2 from the germline V gene are SGHRS and YFSETQ. This CDR3 is 14 amino acids long.

This chain links TRBV5-1 with TRBJ2-2; 11 positions match TRBD2. V shed 4 bases and J 3 bases; nucleotides not matched to a gene: 2. The germline CDR1 and CDR2 sequences are SGHRS and YFSETQ. This CDR3 has 15 amino acids. Here the CDR3 reads CASSPTSGDTGELFF. The CDR3 DNA is TGCGCCAGCAGCCCGACTAGCGGGGACACCGGGGAGCTGTTTTTT.

V and J are TRBV11-2 and TRBJ2-5, with a possible D match to TRBD2 (5 bases). Germline CDR1 reads SGHAT; CDR2 reads FQNNGV. V dropped 4 bases and J dropped 5 bases, with 14 bases sitting between them. The CDR3 runs 14 residues. CDR3 bases: TGTGCCAGCAGCTCGGGGAAGTTGCGGGAGACCCAGTACTTC. This codes for CASSSGKLRETQYF.

The gene calls are TRBV5-1 and TRBJ2-1; perhaps TRBD2 as D (6 bases). The CDR3 totals 14 residues. Germline V gene data show CDR1 as SGHRS and CDR2 as YFSETQ. V lost 4 bases and J 3 bases, leaving 11 bases between the germline ends. DNA of the CDR3: TGCGCCAGCAGCCTGGGACTGCACTACAATGAGCAGTTCTTC. Translating it yields CASSLGLHYNEQFF.